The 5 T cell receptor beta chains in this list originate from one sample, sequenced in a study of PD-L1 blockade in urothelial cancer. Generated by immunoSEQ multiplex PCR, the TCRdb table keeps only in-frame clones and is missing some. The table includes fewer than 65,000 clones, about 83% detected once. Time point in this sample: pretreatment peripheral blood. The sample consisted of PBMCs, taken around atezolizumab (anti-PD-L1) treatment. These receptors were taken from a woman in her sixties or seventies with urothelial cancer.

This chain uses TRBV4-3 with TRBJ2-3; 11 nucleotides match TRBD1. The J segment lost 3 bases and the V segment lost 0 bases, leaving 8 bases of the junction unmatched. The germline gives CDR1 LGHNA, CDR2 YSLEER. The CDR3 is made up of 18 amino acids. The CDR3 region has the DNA TGCGCCAGCAGCCAAGATATAATTGGGACAGGGGGAACAGATACGCAGTATTTT. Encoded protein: CASSQDIIGTGGTDTQYF.

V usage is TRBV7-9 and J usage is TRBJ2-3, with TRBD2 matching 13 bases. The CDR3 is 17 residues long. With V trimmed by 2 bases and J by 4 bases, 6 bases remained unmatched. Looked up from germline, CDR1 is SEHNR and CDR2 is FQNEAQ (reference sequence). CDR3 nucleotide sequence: TGTGCCAGCAGCTTAACTAGCGGGGGGGACGGGGCAGATACGCAGTATTTT. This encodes CASSLTSGGDGADTQYF.

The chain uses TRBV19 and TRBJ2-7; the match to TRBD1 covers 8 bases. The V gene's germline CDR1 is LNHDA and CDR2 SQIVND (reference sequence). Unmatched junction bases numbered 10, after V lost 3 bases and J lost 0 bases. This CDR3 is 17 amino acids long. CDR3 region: CASSIRQGRRTSYEQYF. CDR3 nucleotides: TGTGCCAGTAGTATCCGACAGGGGAGGAGGACCTCCTACGAGCAGTACTTC.

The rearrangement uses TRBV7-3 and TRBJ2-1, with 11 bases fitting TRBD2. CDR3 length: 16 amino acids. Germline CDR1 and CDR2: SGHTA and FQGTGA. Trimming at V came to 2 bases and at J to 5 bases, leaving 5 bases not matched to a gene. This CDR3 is CASSLVPGLADNEQFF. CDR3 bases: TGTGCCAGCAGCTTAGTGCCGGGACTAGCGGACAATGAGCAGTTCTTC.

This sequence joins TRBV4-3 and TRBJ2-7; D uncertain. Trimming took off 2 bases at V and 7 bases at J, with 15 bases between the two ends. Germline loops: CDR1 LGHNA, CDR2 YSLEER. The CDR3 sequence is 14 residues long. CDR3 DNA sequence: TGCGCCAGCAGCCAATCGATTAACCCCGAGGAGCAGTACTTC. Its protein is CASSQSINPEEQYF.